This TCR beta chain was sequenced for a study of shared T cell receptors in the human thymus. Produced via immunoSEQ multiplex PCR; TCRdb's table is partial and in-frame only. There are 700,000 or so clones in the sample; approximately 85% occur only once, and roughly 0.01% lies in the top ten. The CDR3 has 15 amino acids. The V end was cut by 0 bases, the J end by 7 bases, with 12 bases between. The sample was also reused in another study, on human thymus T cells.

The material sequenced was thymocytes. The clonotype originates from a girl under two years old with a congenital heart defect. The rearrangement uses TRBV23-1 and TRBJ1-4; D not resolved. TRBV23-1 is noted as an ORF with a role that remains uncertain. The CDR3 region has the DNA TGCGCCAGCAGTCAATCGTTGAGGGCCGGTGAAAAACTGTTTTTT. This gives the protein CASSQSLRAGEKLFF.